The 7 T cell receptor beta chains presented below share a single source sample, sequenced in a study of shared clonotypes between healthy human individuals. Data came from immunoSEQ multiplex PCR; TCRdb stores just in-frame clones and leaves some out. The sample lists under 850,000 clones, roughly two thirds seen once, with under 2% in the top ten. Sample: memory CD4+ T cells sorted from blood. Noted subset: CD45RA-negative fraction. These receptors were collected from a young woman in good health.

J is TRBJ2-3 and V is TRBV2; 9 positions agree with TRBD2. The CDR3 consists of 15 residues. Germline V gene data show CDR1 as SNHLY and CDR2 as FYNNEI. V lost 6 bases and J lost 0; bases outside the gene matches: 4. The CDR3 here is CASRKLAGSTDTQYF. In DNA form, the CDR3 reads TGTGCCAGCAGGAAACTAGCGGGTAGCACAGATACGCAGTATTTT.

This chain joins TRBV7-9 and TRBJ2-1; perhaps D is TRBD1 or TRBD2 (7 bases each). The germline V gene has CDR1 SEHNR and CDR2 FQNEAQ (reference sequence). The length of the CDR3 is 16 residues. Trimming left V 4 bases short and J 2 bases short, with 15 bases between. CDR3 region: CASSSQGGMPYNEQFF. CDR3 in DNA: TGTGCCAGCAGCTCCCAGGGGGGGATGCCCTACAATGAGCAGTTCTTC.

The rearrangement uses TRBV5-1 and TRBJ1-1; possibly TRBD1 for D (6 bases). Germline loops: CDR1 SGHRS, CDR2 YFSETQ. CDR3 length: 15 amino acids. V was pared by 0 bases and J by 0 bases, with 9 bases between. CDR3 sequence: CASSLGGQMNTEAFF. CDR3 bases: TGCGCCAGCAGCTTGGGTGGACAGATGAACACTGAAGCTTTCTTT.

V gene TRBV29-1 combines with J gene TRBJ1-4; possibly TRBD1 for D (6 bases). This CDR3 spans 13 amino acids. Germline assignment: CDR1 SQVTM and CDR2 ANQGSEA. V was pared by 7 bases and J by 5 bases, with 14 bases between. This CDR3 reads CSGGHRVNEKLFF. The CDR3 nucleotides read TGCAGCGGAGGGCACAGGGTGAATGAAAAACTGTTTTTT.

The rearrangement links TRBV14 to TRBJ2-2, with 9 bases matching TRBD2. V gave up 2 bases and J gave up 6 bases; unmatched junction bases: 10. Looked up from germline, CDR1 is SGHDN and CDR2 is FVKESK. The CDR3 length is 17 residues. CDR3: CASSQPPLAGDPGELFF. The CDR3 nucleotides are TGTGCCAGCAGCCAACCGCCTTTAGCGGGAGACCCCGGGGAGCTGTTTTTT.

The chain uses TRBV5-1 and TRBJ2-3; D is ambiguous. V was shortened by 0 bases and J by 3 bases, with 11 bases between the two germline ends. In germline, CDR1 is SGHRS, CDR2 YFSETQ. The CDR3 totals 15 residues. CDR3 nucleotide sequence: TGCGCCAGCAGCTTGGGGTGGGGTGTGACAGATACGCAGTATTTT. It translates to CASSLGWGVTDTQYF.

CDR3 DNA sequence: TGTGCCAGCAGCTTGGTAGCGGGCTCCTACAATGAGCAGTTCTTC. It yields the protein CASSLVAGSYNEQFF. The chain combines TRBV9 with TRBJ2-1; TRBD2 matches at 7 bases. Germline V lookup: CDR1 SGDLS, CDR2 YYNGEE. The CDR3 runs to 15 residues. Losses at the gene ends were 4 bases for V and 0 bases for J; bases not matched to a gene: 4.